One T cell receptor (beta chain) is described in this entry. The antigen remains undetermined. This entry belongs to a study of spatial heterogeneity in lung cancer. Study-wide context: Raw sequencing reads included, on average, more than eight appearances of each unique TCR and UMI combination. Study findings and constraints: Detection of ubiquitous tumor TCRs in blood was higher at resection than follow-up.

Every molecule of TCR cDNA had its own unique molecular identifier. Each CDR3 protein gets one entry after TCRdb re-called the 5' RACE reads with MiXCR. The sample includes 77,000 or so distinct CDR3 sequences, approximately 21% of them seen just once. Germline V CDR1 and CDR2: SGHRS, YFSETQ. The CDR3 totals 14 residues. With 0 bases clipped from V and 11 bases from J, the junction kept 6 bases outside the gene matches. As for time point: sample taken at primary tumor resection. Unsorted tumor, nontumor lung tissue or cryopreserved PBMC supplied the whole RNA. The V gene is TRBV5-1, the J gene TRBJ2-1; 9 bases are shared with TRBD2. The sequencing here drew on PBMCs, taken at surgery. The TCR comes from a male donor with early-stage non-small cell lung cancer. The CDR3 is CASSLAASGAKQFF. DNA of the CDR3: TGCGCCAGCAGCTTGGCCGCTAGCGGGGCAAAGCAGTTCTTC.